This is a list of T cell receptor beta chains from one sample in a study of shared clonotypes between healthy human individuals. Assay used: immunoSEQ multiplex PCR; TCRdb lists only in-frame clones, some missing. The sample shows approximately 1,500,000 clones, roughly 96% of them seen only once. Material for sequencing was naive CD4+ T cells sorted from blood. The source of these receptors is a man aged 25 to 45 in good health. Each CDR3 is given with its conserved first and last residue. Each record gives: D gene, V gene, J gene, CDR3 protein, CDR3 DNA. D genes are given only for firm matches.

-	TRBV25-1	TRBJ1-4	CASSSDWSSEKLFF	TGTGCCAGCAGTTCGGACTGGTCGAGTGAAAAACTGTTTTTT
-	TRBV29-1	TRBJ2-5	CSVDLFGDPGETQYF	TGCAGCGTGGACTTGTTTGGCGACCCGGGAGAGACCCAGTACTTC
-	TRBV14	TRBJ2-1	CASSRTNEQFF	TGTGCCAGCAGCCGTACCAATGAGCAGTTCTTC
-	TRBV5-1	TRBJ2-4	CASSLYPGENIQYF	TGCGCCAGCAGCTTGTATCCGGGGGAAAACATTCAGTACTTC
-	TRBV5-5	TRBJ1-5	CASSLMGGDQPQHF	TGTGCCAGCAGCTTGATGGGGGGAGATCAGCCCCAGCATTTT
-	TRBV5-4	TRBJ2-5	CASSLLARQETQYF	TGTGCCAGCAGCTTGTTGGCCCGCCAAGAGACCCAGTACTTC
TRBD2	TRBV7-9	TRBJ2-2	CASSFAGGVHTGELFF	TGTGCCAGCAGCTTTGCGGGGGGCGTTCACACCGGGGAGCTGTTTTTT
-	TRBV5-4	TRBJ2-1	CASSLRTNREGTQVEQFF	TGTGCCAGCAGCCTCAGGACTAACAGAGAAGGCACACAGGTTGAGCAGTTCTTC
-	TRBV2	TRBJ1-4	CASREWVDEKLFF	TGTGCCAGCAGAGAGTGGGTCGATGAAAAACTGTTTTTT
-	TRBV28	TRBJ1-4	CASSSFGARKGF	TGTGCCAGCAGTAGTTTCGGGGCACGGAAGGGTTTT
TRBD2	TRBV7-2	TRBJ2-3	CASSQGLAGGSGTQYF	TGTGCCAGCAGCCAGGGACTAGCGGGAGGGTCGGGTACGCAGTATTTT
TRBD1	TRBV5-4	TRBJ1-5	CASSYGGDRDQPQHF	TGTGCCAGCAGCTACGGAGGGGACAGGGATCAGCCCCAGCATTTT
-	TRBV5-1	TRBJ2-2	CASSLGTNTGELFF	TGCGCCAGCAGCTTGGGAACGAACACCGGGGAGCTGTTTTTT
-	TRBV5-1	TRBJ2-3	CASSLVPGSTDTQYF	TGCGCCAGCAGCTTGGTTCCGGGGAGCACAGATACGCAGTATTTT
-	TRBV21-1	TRBJ1-5	CASSTQGGSQPQHF	TGTGCCAGCAGCACTCAGGGGGGGTCACAGCCCCAGCATTTT
-	TRBV2	TRBJ2-7	CASSVGRTTASYEQYF	TGTGCCAGCAGTGTGGGTCGGACGACGGCCTCCTACGAGCAGTACTTC
-	TRBV7-3	TRBJ2-2	CASSPLPSADSTGELFF	TGTGCCAGCAGCCCCTTACCAAGTGCGGATAGCACCGGGGAGCTGTTTTTT
TRBD1	TRBV29-1	TRBJ2-7	CSARDRRYEQYF	TGCAGCGCCCGGGACAGACGCTACGAGCAGTACTTC
TRBD2	TRBV7-2	TRBJ2-4	CASSSQREGVVSAKNIQYF	TGTGCCAGCAGCTCCCAGCGGGAGGGGGTTGTCAGCGCCAAAAACATTCAGTACTTC
-	TRBV27	TRBJ2-7	CASSPRQVLSYEQYF	TGTGCCAGCAGTCCCCGACAGGTCCTCTCCTACGAGCAGTACTTC
TRBD2	TRBV10-2	TRBJ2-3	CASRGLAADTQYF	TGCGCCAGCAGGGGACTAGCTGCAGATACGCAGTATTTT
-	TRBV2	TRBJ2-7	CASSDSGYEQYF	TGTGCCAGCAGTGATTCGGGCTACGAGCAGTACTTC